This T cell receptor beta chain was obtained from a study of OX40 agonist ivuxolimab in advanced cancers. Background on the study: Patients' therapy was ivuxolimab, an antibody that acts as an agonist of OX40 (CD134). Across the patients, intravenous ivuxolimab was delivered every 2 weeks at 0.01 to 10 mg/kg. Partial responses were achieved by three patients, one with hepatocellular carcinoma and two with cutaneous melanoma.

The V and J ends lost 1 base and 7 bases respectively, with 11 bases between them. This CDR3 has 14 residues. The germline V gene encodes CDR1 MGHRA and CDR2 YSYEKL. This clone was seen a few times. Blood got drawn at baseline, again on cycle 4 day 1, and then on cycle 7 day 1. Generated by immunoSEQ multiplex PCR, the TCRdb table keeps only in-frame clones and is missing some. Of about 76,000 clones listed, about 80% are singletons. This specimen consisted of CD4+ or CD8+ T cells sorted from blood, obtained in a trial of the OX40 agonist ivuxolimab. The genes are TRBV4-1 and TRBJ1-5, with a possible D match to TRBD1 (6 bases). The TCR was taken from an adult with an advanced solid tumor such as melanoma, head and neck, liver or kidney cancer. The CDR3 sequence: CASSQGTVGQPQHF. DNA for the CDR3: TGCGCCAGCAGCCAAGGGACAGTGGGCCAGCCCCAGCATTTT.